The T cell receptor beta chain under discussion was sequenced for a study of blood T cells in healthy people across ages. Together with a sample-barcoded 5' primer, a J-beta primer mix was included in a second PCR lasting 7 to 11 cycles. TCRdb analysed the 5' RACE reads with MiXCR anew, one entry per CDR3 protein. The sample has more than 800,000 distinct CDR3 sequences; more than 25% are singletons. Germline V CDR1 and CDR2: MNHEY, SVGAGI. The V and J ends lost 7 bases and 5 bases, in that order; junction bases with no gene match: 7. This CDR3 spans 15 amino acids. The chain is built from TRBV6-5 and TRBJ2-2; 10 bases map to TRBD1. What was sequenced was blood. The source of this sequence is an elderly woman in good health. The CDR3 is CASKGTGERTGELFF. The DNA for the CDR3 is TGTGCCAGCAAAGGGACAGGGGAAAGAACCGGGGAGCTGTTTTTT.